This T cell receptor beta chain was recovered during a study of lymphopenia after photon versus proton radiotherapy. The V gene's germline CDR1 is LNHDA and CDR2 SQIVND (reference sequence). Trimming took 8 bases from V and 10 from J; bases not matched to a gene: 16. This CDR3 comprises 15 residues. This table comes from immunoSEQ multiplex PCR, and its TCRdb copy is limited to in-frame clones, with some not included. The sample contains tens of thousands of clones, around 89% of which appear only once. This material consisted of peripheral blood, taken from a patient treated with proton-based radiotherapy. The receptor's source is an elderly man with esophageal cancer. The chain is built from TRBV19 and TRBJ1-4; TRBD1 agrees at 7 bases. The CDR3 is CASSPRTGVLRKLFF. The CDR3, as DNA: TGTGCCAGTTCCCCCCGGACAGGAGTATTGCGAAAACTGTTTTTT.